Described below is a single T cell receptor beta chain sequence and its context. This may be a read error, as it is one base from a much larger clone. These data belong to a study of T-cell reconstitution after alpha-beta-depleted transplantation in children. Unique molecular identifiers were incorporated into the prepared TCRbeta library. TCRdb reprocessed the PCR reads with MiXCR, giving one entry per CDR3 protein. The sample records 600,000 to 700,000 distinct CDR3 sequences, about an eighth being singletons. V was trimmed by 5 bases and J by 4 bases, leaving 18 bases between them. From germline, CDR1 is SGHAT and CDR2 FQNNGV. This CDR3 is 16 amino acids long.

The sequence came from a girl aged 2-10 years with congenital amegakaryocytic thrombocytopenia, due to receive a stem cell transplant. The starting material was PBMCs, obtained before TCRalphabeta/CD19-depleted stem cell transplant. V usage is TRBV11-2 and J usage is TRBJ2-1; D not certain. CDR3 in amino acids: CASSRIELAAYNEQFF. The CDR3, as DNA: TGTGCCAGCAGCCGAATCGAATTAGCCGCGTACAATGAGCAGTTCTTC.